A single sample gave rise to the 12 T cell receptor beta chains below, sequenced in a study of technical replicates of blood from several donors. The repertoire was sequenced with immunoSEQ multiplex PCR; TCRdb's copy has only in-frame clones and lacks some. The profile shows tens of thousands of clones, about 92% of them singletons. Material for sequencing was T cells isolated from PBMCs. The receptor source for this set is a human donor in good health.

This chain connects TRBV2 to TRBJ2-1; 12 nucleotides line up with TRBD2. Trimming removed 4 bases from V and 8 bases from J; junction bases left unmatched: 6. The CDR3 loop spans 15 amino acids. Germline V gene sequence: CDR1 SNHLY, CDR2 FYNNEI. CDR3 protein: CASSGRLAGAYEQFF. CDR3 nucleotide sequence: TGTGCCAGCAGTGGAAGACTAGCGGGAGCATATGAGCAGTTCTTC.

The rearrangement uses TRBV4-1 and TRBJ1-2; no clear D gene. The CDR3 contains 17 residues. Trimming cost V 0 bases and J 4 bases, with 18 bases left between them. Per the germline V gene, CDR1 is MGHRA and CDR2 is YSYEKL. CDR3: CASSQERQSEAIYGYTF. DNA of the CDR3: TGCGCCAGCAGCCAAGAGCGGCAGAGCGAAGCGATCTATGGCTACACCTTC.

The rearrangement links TRBV30 to TRBJ2-7; 8 bases agree with TRBD1. In germline, CDR1 is GTSNPN, CDR2 SVGIG (reference sequence). The CDR3 is 13 residues long. V lost 2 bases and J lost 4; bases outside the gene matches: 4. The CDR3 sequence: CAWSNGQGYEQYF. Written as DNA, the CDR3 is TGTGCCTGGAGTAATGGACAGGGTTACGAGCAGTACTTC. The full variable domain, completed using reference TRBV30 and TRBJ2-7, is SQTIHQWPATLVQPVGSPLSLECTVEGTSNPNLYWYRQAAGRGLQLLFYSVGIGQISSEVPQNLSASRPQDRQFILSSKKLLLSDSGFYLCAWSNGQGYEQYFGPGTRLTVT.

J is TRBJ1-3 and V is TRBV30; D is unclear. The V end lost 4 bases, the J end lost 0 bases, and 7 bases lay between the germline ends. Germline CDR1 is GTSNPN and CDR2 is SVGIG (reference sequence). This CDR3 spans 13 amino acids. This chain's CDR3 is CAWTTYSGNTIYF. The CDR3 DNA follows: TGTGCCTGGACGACATACTCTGGAAACACCATATATTTT.

The chain has TRBV5-1 and TRBJ2-1; tentatively, D is TRBD1 (6 bases). The germline V gene has CDR1 SGHRS and CDR2 YFSETQ. V was trimmed by 5 bases and J by 2 bases, leaving 14 bases between them. The CDR3 contains 15 residues. The CDR3 protein is CASRGVGAAYNEQFF. DNA of the CDR3: TGCGCCAGCAGGGGTGTGGGGGCGGCCTACAATGAGCAGTTCTTC.

The CDR3: CASSLGGPAGELFF. The CDR3 nucleotides are TGCGCCAGCAGCTTAGGGGGTCCCGCCGGGGAGCTGTTTTTT. The genes are TRBV5-1 and TRBJ2-2; maybe TRBD1 (6 bases). CDR1 and CDR2 from the germline V gene are SGHRS and YFSETQ. Trimming left V 2 bases short and J 6 bases short, with 11 bases between. This CDR3 has 14 residues.

The chain employs TRBV28 and TRBJ1-2, with no clear D. The CDR3 is 14 amino acids. The germline gives CDR1 MDHEN, CDR2 SYDVKM. Trimming left V 1 base short and J 5 bases short, with 11 bases between. This CDR3 reads CASSLYTGFYGYTF. The CDR3 region has the DNA TGTGCCAGCAGTTTATATACGGGGTTTTATGGCTACACCTTC.

The rearrangement joins TRBV14 to TRBJ1-2; D is undetermined. The CDR3 has 14 residues. Germline V CDR1 and CDR2: SGHDN, FVKESK. Deletions cut 4 bases from V and 2 bases from J, with 11 bases between. CDR3 sequence: CASSPTKQNYGYTF. The CDR3 nucleotides read TGTGCCAGCAGCCCGACGAAACAGAACTATGGCTACACCTTC. Variable domain in full (rest from reference TRBV14 and TRBJ1-2): EAGVTQFPSHSVIEKGQTVTLRCDPISGHDNLYWYRRVMGKEIKFLLHFVKESKQDESGMPNNRFLAERTGGTYSTLKVQPAELEDSGVYFCASSPTKQNYGYTFGSGTRLTVV.

The chain links TRBV9 to TRBJ2-2; 7 bases are a match to TRBD1. The CDR3 loop spans 16 amino acids. Germline V gene data show CDR1 as SGDLS and CDR2 as YYNGEE. With V trimmed by 4 bases and J by 7 bases, 13 bases remained unmatched. The CDR3 DNA sequence: TGTGCCAGCAGCCCCAGGAGACAGGGCTGGATCGGGGAGCTGTTTTTT. Translated: CASSPRRQGWIGELFF. The full variable domain, in which reference TRBV9 and TRBJ2-2 provide the parts outside the CDR3, is DSGVTQTPKHLITATGQRVTLRCSPRSGDLSVYWYQQSLDQGLQFLIQYYNGEERAKGNILERFSAQQFPDLHSELNLSSLELGDSALYFCASSPRRQGWIGELFFGEGSRLTVL.

The CDR3: CASSSLQQGNYGYTF. The DNA of the CDR3 is TGCGCCAGCAGTTCTCTACAACAGGGTAACTATGGCTACACCTTC. The J gene is TRBJ1-2, the V gene TRBV5-1; tentatively, D is TRBD1 (6 bases). The CDR3 spans 15 residues. V lost 5 bases and J 1 base, leaving 15 bases between the germline ends. Germline V CDR1 and CDR2: SGHRS, YFSETQ.

The V and J genes are TRBV28 and TRBJ2-1; weak D call: TRBD2 (6 bases). The CDR3 has 15 residues. The V and J ends lost 7 bases and 10 bases respectively, with 23 bases between them. Germline V lookup: CDR1 MDHEN, CDR2 SYDVKM. The CDR3 DNA sequence: TGTGCCAGCACCCTCACCCCCCGATCTAGCGTGGAGCAGTTCTTC. It codes for CASTLTPRSSVEQFF.

V usage is TRBV7-6 and J usage is TRBJ2-7; D may be TRBD2 (7 bases). This CDR3 has 17 amino acids. Germline V gene sequence: CDR1 SGHVS, CDR2 FNYEAQ. The germline V and J ends were trimmed by 8 bases and 1 base, with 24 bases remaining between them. CDR3 bases: TGTGCCAGCGCCAACCCCTCCGAGGGGGGAGGGTCCTACGAGCAGTACTTC. This translates into CASANPSEGGGSYEQYF.